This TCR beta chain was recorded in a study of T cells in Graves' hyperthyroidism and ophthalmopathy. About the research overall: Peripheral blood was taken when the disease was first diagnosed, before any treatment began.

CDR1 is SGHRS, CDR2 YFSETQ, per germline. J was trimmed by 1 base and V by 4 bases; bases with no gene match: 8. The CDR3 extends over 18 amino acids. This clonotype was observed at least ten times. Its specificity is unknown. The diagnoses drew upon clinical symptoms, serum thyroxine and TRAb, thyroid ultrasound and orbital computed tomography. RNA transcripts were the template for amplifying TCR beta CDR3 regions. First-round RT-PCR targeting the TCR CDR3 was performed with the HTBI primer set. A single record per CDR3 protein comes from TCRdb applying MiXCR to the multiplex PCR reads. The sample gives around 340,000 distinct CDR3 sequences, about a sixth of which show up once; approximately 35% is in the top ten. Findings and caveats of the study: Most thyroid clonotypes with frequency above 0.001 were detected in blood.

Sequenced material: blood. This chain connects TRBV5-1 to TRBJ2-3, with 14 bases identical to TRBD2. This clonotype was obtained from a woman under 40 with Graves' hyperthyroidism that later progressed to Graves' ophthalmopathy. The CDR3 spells CASSLGTSGSGGTDTQYF. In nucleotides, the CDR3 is TGCGCCAGCAGCCTTGGGACTAGCGGGAGTGGGGGCACAGATACGCAGTATTTT.